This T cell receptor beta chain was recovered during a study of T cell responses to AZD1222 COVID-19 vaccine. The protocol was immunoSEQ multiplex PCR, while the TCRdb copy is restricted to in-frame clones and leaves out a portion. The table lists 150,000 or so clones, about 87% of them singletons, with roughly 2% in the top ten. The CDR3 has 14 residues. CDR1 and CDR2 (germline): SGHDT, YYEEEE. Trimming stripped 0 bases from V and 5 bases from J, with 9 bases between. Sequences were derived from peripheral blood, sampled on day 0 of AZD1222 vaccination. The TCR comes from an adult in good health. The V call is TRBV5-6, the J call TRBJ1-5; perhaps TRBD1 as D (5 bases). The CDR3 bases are TGTGCCAGCAGCTTGGGGCGGGGGGATCAGCCCCAGCATTTT. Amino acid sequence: CASSLGRGDQPQHF.